The 27 T cell receptor beta chains below all came from one sample that was sequenced in a study of vaccination and CD4 T cells after COVID-19. Treatment here: approximately 9-day PBMC culture with coronavirus spike peptide pools or control peptides (ViraFEST assay). Oncomine TCR Beta short-read sequencing was applied to DNA from cultured CD4+ T cells. TCRdb re-called the PCR reads with MiXCR, one entry per CDR3 protein. This table has under 20,000 distinct CDR3 sequences, about 45% appearing once. Their specific antigens are unknown. The input for sequencing was CD4+ T cells from blood, cultured in vitro, taken after SARS-CoV-2 vaccination. Receptors originate from a human donor who had recovered from COVID-19.

The rearrangement joins TRBV5-1 to TRBJ2-7; the D gene is possibly TRBD1 (6 bases). Between the trimmed V and J ends, which lost 4 bases and 3 bases, there was a span of 11 bases. This CDR3 is 13 amino acids long. The germline gives CDR1 SGHRS, CDR2 YFSETQ. For the CDR3, the DNA is TGCGCCAGCAGCGTGGGACAAGTCTACGAGCAGTACTTC. Residues: CASSVGQVYEQYF. The full variable domain, rest sourced from reference TRBV5-1 and TRBJ2-7, is KAGVTQTPRYLIKTRGQQVTLSCSPISGHRSVSWYQQTPGQGLQFLFEYFSETQRNKGNFPGRFSGRQFSNSRSEMNVSTLELGDSALYLCASSVGQVYEQYFGPGTRLTVT.

The chain links TRBV5-1 to TRBJ1-1; D uncertain. Germline-derived CDR1 and CDR2 are SGHRS and YFSETQ. The CDR3 length is 14 residues. Deletions cut 4 bases from V and 1 base from J, with 11 bases between. CDR3 region: CASSMTRKNTEAFF. The CDR3 DNA follows: TGCGCCAGCAGCATGACAAGAAAGAACACTGAAGCTTTCTTT.

The sample holds a few counts of this clonotype. V is TRBV6-5 and J is TRBJ2-3; D gene ambiguous. The CDR3 has 15 amino acids. Germline V lookup: CDR1 MNHEY, CDR2 SVGAGI. Deletions cut 0 bases from V and 3 bases from J, with 10 bases between. The CDR3 protein is CASSYSYVVTDTQYF. The CDR3 DNA sequence: TGTGCCAGCAGTTACTCTTATGTGGTTACAGATACGCAGTATTTT.

CDR3 in amino acids: CASSTNSGSTEAFF. DNA for the CDR3: TGTGCCAGTAGTACCAACTCAGGGAGCACTGAAGCTTTCTTT. This chain links TRBV19 with TRBJ1-1, with D tentatively TRBD1 (5 bases). Germline assignment: CDR1 LNHDA and CDR2 SQIVND (reference sequence). This CDR3 is 14 amino acids long. The V end lost 4 bases, the J end lost 4 bases, and 13 bases lay between the germline ends.

The chain combines TRBV6-1 with TRBJ1-1; D is ambiguous. Trimming took off 6 bases at V and 8 bases at J, with 13 bases between the two ends. The CDR3 runs 12 residues. Germline CDR1 MNHNS, CDR2 SASEGT. The chain's CDR3 is CASSATGLEAFF. The CDR3 nucleotides read TGTGCCAGCAGCGCAACCGGGTTAGAAGCTTTCTTT.

In DNA, the CDR3 is TGTGCCAGCAGCCAAGCTCAGGGGTTTTCACCCCTCCACTTT. Translating it yields CASSQAQGFSPLHF. This rearrangement joins TRBV14 to TRBJ1-6; D might be TRBD1 (6 bases). The CDR3 is 14 residues long. Trimming took 1 base from V and 9 from J, leaving 10 bases between them. Per the germline V gene, CDR1 is SGHDN and CDR2 is FVKESK.

Only a few counts were recorded for this clonotype. The chain is built from TRBV6-2 or TRBV6-3 and TRBJ1-1; 8 bases are a match to TRBD1. With 6 bases clipped from V and 2 bases from J, the junction kept 17 bases outside the gene matches. There are 18 residues in the CDR3. In germline, CDR1 is MNHEY, CDR2 SVGEGT. The CDR3 DNA follows: TGTGCCAGCAGCTCAACAACAGGGGGAGGGGCCCGTAACACTGAAGCTTTCTTT. This encodes CASSSTTGGGARNTEAFF.

The chain links TRBV11-3 to TRBJ2-6; D gene unclear. The germline V gene has CDR1 SGHNT and CDR2 YENEEA. Trimming cost V 2 bases and J 0 bases, with 17 bases left between them. The CDR3 has 19 residues. In nucleotides, the CDR3 is TGTGCCAGCAGCTTAAGTGGAGCACCTGCCAGCTCTGGGGCCAACGTCCTGACTTTC. Protein product: CASSLSGAPASSGANVLTF.

The CDR3 here is CATSDPLPDSESTDTQYF. CDR3 in DNA: TGTGCCACCAGTGATCCCCTCCCGGACAGCGAGAGCACAGATACGCAGTATTTT. This chain connects TRBV24-1 to TRBJ2-3, with D possibly matching TRBD1 (6 bases). Germline CDR1 and CDR2: KGHDR and SFDVKD. V was trimmed by 3 bases and J by 0 bases, leaving 18 bases between them. The CDR3 is made up of 18 amino acids.

This clonotype was observed once. For the CDR3, the DNA is TGCAGTGCTAGAGAGAGTCCGGGGGATAATGAGCAGTTCTTC. As protein: CSARESPGDNEQFF. J is TRBJ2-1 and V is TRBV20-1; a weak D match, TRBD2 (6 bases). The CDR3 extends over 14 amino acids. From germline, CDR1 is DFQATT and CDR2 SNEGSKA (reference sequence). Trimming took off 0 bases at V and 7 bases at J, with 13 bases between the two ends.

The chain couples TRBV6-1 to TRBJ2-7; no firm D call. The CDR3 contains 13 residues. The V and J ends lost 6 bases and 2 bases respectively, with 11 bases between them. Germline assignment: CDR1 MNHNS and CDR2 SASEGT. CDR3: CASSTAFTYEQYF. CDR3 nucleotides: TGTGCCAGCAGCACAGCCTTCACCTACGAGCAGTACTTC.

The genes are TRBV6-5 and TRBJ1-6, with a weak D call TRBD1 (6 bases). V was clipped by 2 bases and J by 5 bases, with 10 bases between them. The CDR3 runs to 15 residues. Germline values: CDR1 MNHEY, CDR2 SVGAGI. CDR3 protein: CASSYVAGDNSPLHF. The CDR3 DNA sequence: TGTGCCAGCAGTTACGTGGCAGGGGATAATTCACCCCTCCACTTT.

V is TRBV12-3 or TRBV12-4 and J is TRBJ2-3; possibly TRBD1 for D (6 bases). The CDR3 is 14 amino acids. V lost 7 bases to trimming and J lost 2 bases, with 13 bases between them. Here the CDR3 reads CASKPGHPTDTQYF. The CDR3 DNA sequence: TGTGCCAGCAAACCGGGACACCCCACAGATACGCAGTATTTT.

This sequence joins TRBV20-1 and TRBJ2-1; 8 positions match TRBD2. Germline assignment: CDR1 DFQATT and CDR2 SNEGSKA (reference sequence). This CDR3 has 14 residues. V gave up 3 bases and J gave up 9 bases; unmatched junction bases: 10. The CDR3 here is CSARRAGGSGEQFF. CDR3 DNA: TGCAGTGCTAGGAGGGCGGGAGGATCAGGTGAGCAGTTCTTC.

The rearrangement uses TRBV7-9 and TRBJ1-2; D perhaps matches TRBD1 (6 bases). Trimming stripped 0 bases from V and 0 bases from J, with 11 bases between. This CDR3 contains 16 residues. Germline CDR1 SEHNR, CDR2 FQNEAQ (reference sequence). As DNA, the CDR3 is TGTGCCAGCAGCTTAGCGGGGGCGAATTCTAACTATGGCTACACCTTC. This gives the protein CASSLAGANSNYGYTF.

The chain links TRBV15 to TRBJ2-7; 10 positions agree with TRBD1. Per germline, CDR1 LNHNV and CDR2 YYDKDF (reference sequence). V gave up 0 bases and J gave up 5 bases; unmatched junction bases: 4. CDR3 length equals 15 residues. CDR3 protein: CATSRERQGAHEQYF. The DNA of the CDR3 is TGTGCCACCAGCAGAGAGAGACAGGGGGCCCACGAGCAGTACTTC.

The chain combines TRBV7-3 with TRBJ1-1; D ambiguous. Deletions cut 5 bases from V and 5 bases from J, with 12 bases between. In germline, CDR1 is SGHTA, CDR2 FQGTGA. The CDR3 totals 13 residues. CDR3 sequence reads: CASSRSGGTEAFF. The CDR3 DNA reads as TGTGCCAGCAGCCGCTCGGGTGGGACTGAAGCTTTCTTT. Variable domain in full (rest from reference TRBV7-3 and TRBJ1-1): GAGVSQTPSNKVTEKGKYVELRCDPISGHTALYWYRQSLGQGPEFLIYFQGTGAADDSGLPNDRFFAVRPEGSVSTLKIQRTERGDSAVYLCASSRSGGTEAFFGQGTRLTVV.

The chain combines TRBV6-5 with TRBJ2-2; D might be TRBD1 (6 bases). The CDR3 totals 16 residues. With 2 bases removed from V and 1 base from J, the gap between germline ends came to 11 bases. Per germline, CDR1 MNHEY and CDR2 SVGAGI. CDR3 bases: TGTGCCAGCAGTTACCCGCAGGGGAGGAACACCGGGGAGCTGTTTTTT. This translates into CASSYPQGRNTGELFF.

The sample holds a few counts of this clonotype. Here the CDR3 reads CATSDDPGVNEQFF. For the CDR3, the DNA is TGTGCCACCAGTGATGACCCCGGGGTCAATGAGCAGTTCTTC. J is TRBJ2-1 and V is TRBV24-1; a weak D match, TRBD2 (5 bases). The CDR3 has 14 residues. V was trimmed by 3 bases and J by 6 bases, leaving 11 bases between them. CDR1 is KGHDR, CDR2 SFDVKD, per germline.

The rearrangement links TRBV12-3 or TRBV12-4 to TRBJ1-2, with no clear D. The CDR3 totals 14 residues. The V gene lost 1 base and the J gene lost 2 bases, with 8 bases spanning the gap. The CDR3 spells CASSLGGANYGYTF. In DNA, the CDR3 is TGTGCCAGCAGTTTAGGGGGAGCGAACTATGGCTACACCTTC.

The chain is built from TRBV19 and TRBJ1-2; the D gene is possibly TRBD1 (6 bases). The CDR3 sequence is 14 residues long. V was shortened by 7 bases and J by 5 bases, with 17 bases between the two germline ends. CDR1 is LNHDA and CDR2 is SQIVND in the germline V gene (reference sequence). The CDR3 sequence is CASTDGGQAYGYTF. CDR3 sequence (DNA): TGTGCCAGTACCGATGGGGGGCAGGCGTATGGCTACACCTTC.

The chain is built from TRBV7-9 and TRBJ2-2; 8 bases line up with TRBD2. Germline loops: CDR1 SEHNR, CDR2 FQNEAQ (reference sequence). The CDR3 spans 15 residues. The trim removed 2 bases at V and 3 bases at J, leaving 2 bases unmatched. In DNA form, the CDR3 reads TGTGCCAGCAGCTTATCGGGAGGGTACACCGGGGAGCTGTTTTTT. This translates into CASSLSGGYTGELFF. Filled out from reference TRBV7-9 and TRBJ2-2, the complete variable domain reads DTGVSQNPRHKITKRGQNVTFRCDPISEHNRLYWYRQTLGQGPEFLTYFQNEAQLEKSRLLSDRFSAERPKGSFSTLEIQRTEQGDSAMYLCASSLSGGYTGELFFGEGSRLTVL.

The V call is TRBV10-1, the J call TRBJ1-3; 9 bases fit TRBD1. Germline V gene sequence: CDR1 WNHNN, CDR2 SYGVQD (reference sequence). The CDR3 is 18 residues long. J lost 3 bases, V lost 6 bases, and 15 bases had no gene match. DNA of the CDR3: TGCGCCAGCAGAACCGGGACAGGGTCCCTTAACCATGGAAACACCATATATTTT. Translation gives CASRTGTGSLNHGNTIYF.

The V gene is TRBV6-5, the J gene TRBJ1-4, with D uncertain. Germline-derived CDR1 and CDR2 are MNHEY and SVGAGI. Trimming took 4 bases from V and 5 from J, leaving 11 bases between them. This CDR3 is built from 14 residues. The CDR3 DNA reads TGTGCCAGCAGTTCCGGGGAGAAAAATGAAAAACTGTTTTTT. It is translated as CASSSGEKNEKLFF.

This chain links TRBV7-2 with TRBJ2-7, with 7 bases fitting TRBD2. This CDR3 has 15 amino acids. The V and J ends lost 0 bases and 3 bases, in that order; junction bases with no gene match: 5. Germline CDR1 is SGHTA and CDR2 is FQGNSA. The DNA for the CDR3 is TGTGCCAGCAGCTTAGCAGCGGGAATGAACTACGAGCAGTACTTC. Amino acid sequence: CASSLAAGMNYEQYF. Full variable domain (rest looked up from reference TRBV7-2 and TRBJ2-7): GAGVSQSPSNKVTEKGKDVELRCDPISGHTALYWYRQSLGQGLEFLIYFQGNSAPDKSGLPSDRFSAERTGGSVSTLTIQRTQQEDSAVYLCASSLAAGMNYEQYFGPGTRLTVT.

This clonotype is categorized as medium-sized (0.01 to 0.1%). The chain combines TRBV15 with TRBJ1-6; tentative D call: TRBD1 (5 bases). V was shortened by 3 bases and J by 10 bases, with 13 bases between the two germline ends. This CDR3 region has 14 residues. Per germline, CDR1 LNHNV and CDR2 YYDKDF (reference sequence). In nucleotides, the CDR3 is TGTGCCACCAGCAGTGAGGGACGAGGATCACCCCTCCACTTT. It yields the protein CATSSEGRGSPLHF.

The V gene is TRBV2, the J gene TRBJ2-1; perhaps TRBD1 as D (6 bases). Germline V lookup: CDR1 SNHLY, CDR2 FYNNEI. This CDR3 region has 15 residues. The germline V and J ends were trimmed by 8 bases and 8 bases, with 22 bases remaining between them. The CDR3 sequence: CASGGGSGQGHEQFF. The CDR3 DNA reads TGTGCCAGCGGTGGGGGCAGCGGCCAGGGGCATGAGCAGTTCTTC.